The 10 T cell receptor beta chains below were found in one sample sequenced in a study of blood T cell repertoires in COVID-19. Sequenced by immunoSEQ multiplex PCR; TCRdb stores in-frame clones only, minus some. The table includes around 150,000 clones, roughly 79% detected once. Sequencing was performed on peripheral blood. The receptors derive from a man between 45 and 60 years old with active or convalescent COVID-19.

The V and J genes are TRBV7-7 and TRBJ2-6; weak D call: TRBD1 (5 bases). The V and J ends lost 5 bases and 8 bases respectively, with 10 bases between them. This CDR3 is 13 amino acids long. Germline V gives CDR1 SSHAT, CDR2 FNYEAQ (reference sequence). In nucleotides, the CDR3 is TGTGCCAGCAGCCCAGGGAATCCCAACGTCCTGACTTTC. The encoded protein is CASSPGNPNVLTF. Looking up the rest from reference TRBV7-7 and TRBJ2-6 gives the full variable domain: GAGVSQSPRYKVTKRGQDVTLRCDPISSHATLYWYQQALGQGPEFLTYFNYEAQPDKSGLPSDRFSAERPEGSISTLTIQRTEQRDSAMYRCASSPGNPNVLTFGAGSRLTVL.

This sequence joins TRBV5-3 and TRBJ2-2; D is ambiguous. TRBV5-3 qualifies as an ORF whose function is uncertain. With 2 bases removed from V and 0 bases from J, the gap between germline ends came to 17 bases. The CDR3 runs to 18 residues. Here the CDR3 reads CARSFGILDISNTGELFF. For the CDR3, the DNA is TGTGCCAGAAGCTTCGGCATTTTAGACATCTCGAACACCGGGGAGCTGTTTTTT.

This rearrangement joins TRBV4-1 to TRBJ1-5, with D hard to call. V was cut by 1 base and J by 4 bases, with 8 bases left in between. The CDR3 spans 14 residues. Germline CDR1 MGHRA, CDR2 YSYEKL. The CDR3 coding sequence is TGCGCCAGCAGCCAAGGTCGAGCTAATCAGCCCCAGCATTTT. Its translation is CASSQGRANQPQHF.

The rearrangement uses TRBV9 and TRBJ2-7; a weak D match, TRBD2 (6 bases). Trimming took off 2 bases at V and 6 bases at J, with 21 bases between the two ends. The CDR3 runs 16 residues. The germline CDR1 and CDR2 sequences are SGDLS and YYNGEE. For the CDR3, the DNA is TGTGCCAGCAGCGTCTCCGGGACTTTTTCCACCCGCGAGCAGTACTTC. This gives the protein CASSVSGTFSTREQYF.

The gene calls are TRBV7-3 and TRBJ2-3, with a possible D match to TRBD1 (5 bases). This CDR3 is built from 13 residues. Between the trimmed V and J ends, which lost 4 bases and 4 bases, there was a span of 9 bases. Germline lookup yields CDR1 SGHTA and CDR2 FQGTGA. CDR3 nucleotide sequence: TGTGCCAGCAGCTCCGACAGCTCAGATACGCAGTATTTT. Amino acid sequence: CASSSDSSDTQYF.

The CDR3 nucleotides are TGTGCCAGCAGCCCGCATCAGCGGGAGAAAGATACGCAGTATTTT. Protein sequence: CASSPHQREKDTQYF. The chain links TRBV9 to TRBJ2-3; TRBD2 agrees at 8 bases. Trimming cost V 4 bases and J 5 bases; bases outside gene matches: 9. CDR3 length: 15 amino acids. The germline gives CDR1 SGDLS, CDR2 YYNGEE.

The gene calls are TRBV21-1 and TRBJ1-2. TRBV21-1 is designated a pseudogene. CDR3 length equals 15 residues. The CDR3 DNA reads TGTGCCAGCAGCAAGTTCCCGGACTATTCGGGGGGCTACACCTTC. Translation: CASSKFPDYSGGYTF.

The chain employs TRBV30 and TRBJ1-3; D is possibly TRBD1 (5 bases). This CDR3 has 15 amino acids. V shed 3 bases and J shed 0 bases, with 12 bases lying between them. Per the germline V gene, CDR1 is GTSNPN and CDR2 is SVGIG (reference sequence). CDR3 loop: CAWRGGAGSGNTIYF. The CDR3 DNA follows: TGTGCCTGGAGGGGCGGGGCAGGCTCTGGAAACACCATATATTTT.

This clone has a count of ten or more. V gene TRBV5-6 combines with J gene TRBJ1-5; D possibly corresponds to TRBD1 (6 bases). The V end lost 0 bases, the J end lost 5 bases, and 6 bases lay between the germline ends. Germline CDR1 is SGHDT and CDR2 is YYEEEE. The CDR3 runs to 13 residues. CDR3 nucleotide sequence: TGTGCCAGCAGCTTGGCAGGGGATCAGCCCCAGCATTTT. Amino acids: CASSLAGDQPQHF. Variable domain in full (rest from reference TRBV5-6 and TRBJ1-5): DAGVTQSPTHLIKTRGQQVTLRCSPKSGHDTVSWYQQALGQGPQFIFQYYEEEERQRGNFPDRFSGHQFPNYSSELNVNALLLGDSALYLCASSLAGDQPQHFGDGTRLSIL.

The chain recombines TRBV9 with TRBJ1-1, with a tentative D call TRBD1 (5 bases). There are 14 residues in the CDR3. The V end lost 3 bases, the J end lost 2 bases, and 11 bases lay between the germline ends. CDR1 is SGDLS, CDR2 YYNGEE, per germline. The CDR3 reads CASSDGHPNTEAFF. CDR3 nucleotides: TGTGCCAGCAGCGATGGACACCCTAACACTGAAGCTTTCTTT. Combining the CDR3 with reference TRBV9 and TRBJ1-1 gives the whole variable domain DSGVTQTPKHLITATGQRVTLRCSPRSGDLSVYWYQQSLDQGLQFLIQYYNGEERAKGNILERFSAQQFPDLHSELNLSSLELGDSALYFCASSDGHPNTEAFFGQGTRLTVV.